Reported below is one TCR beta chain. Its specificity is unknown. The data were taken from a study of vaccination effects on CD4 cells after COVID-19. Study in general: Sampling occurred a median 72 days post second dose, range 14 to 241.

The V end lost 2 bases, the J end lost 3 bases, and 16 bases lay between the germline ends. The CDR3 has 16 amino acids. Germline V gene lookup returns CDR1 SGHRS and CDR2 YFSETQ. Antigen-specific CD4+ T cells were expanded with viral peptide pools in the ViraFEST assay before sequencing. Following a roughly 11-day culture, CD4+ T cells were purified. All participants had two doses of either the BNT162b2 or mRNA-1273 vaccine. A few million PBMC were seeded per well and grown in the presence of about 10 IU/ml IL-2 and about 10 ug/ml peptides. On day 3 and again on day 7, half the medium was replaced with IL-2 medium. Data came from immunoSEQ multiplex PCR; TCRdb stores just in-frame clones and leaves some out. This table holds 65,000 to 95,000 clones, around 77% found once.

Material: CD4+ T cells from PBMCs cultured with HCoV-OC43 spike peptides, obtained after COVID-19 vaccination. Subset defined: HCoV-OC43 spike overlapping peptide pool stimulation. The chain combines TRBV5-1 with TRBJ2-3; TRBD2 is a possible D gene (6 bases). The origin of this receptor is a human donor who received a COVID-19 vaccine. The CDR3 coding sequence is TGCGCCAGCAGCTTAGTAGGGACGGGGGAAACAGATACGCAGTATTTT. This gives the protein CASSLVGTGETDTQYF.